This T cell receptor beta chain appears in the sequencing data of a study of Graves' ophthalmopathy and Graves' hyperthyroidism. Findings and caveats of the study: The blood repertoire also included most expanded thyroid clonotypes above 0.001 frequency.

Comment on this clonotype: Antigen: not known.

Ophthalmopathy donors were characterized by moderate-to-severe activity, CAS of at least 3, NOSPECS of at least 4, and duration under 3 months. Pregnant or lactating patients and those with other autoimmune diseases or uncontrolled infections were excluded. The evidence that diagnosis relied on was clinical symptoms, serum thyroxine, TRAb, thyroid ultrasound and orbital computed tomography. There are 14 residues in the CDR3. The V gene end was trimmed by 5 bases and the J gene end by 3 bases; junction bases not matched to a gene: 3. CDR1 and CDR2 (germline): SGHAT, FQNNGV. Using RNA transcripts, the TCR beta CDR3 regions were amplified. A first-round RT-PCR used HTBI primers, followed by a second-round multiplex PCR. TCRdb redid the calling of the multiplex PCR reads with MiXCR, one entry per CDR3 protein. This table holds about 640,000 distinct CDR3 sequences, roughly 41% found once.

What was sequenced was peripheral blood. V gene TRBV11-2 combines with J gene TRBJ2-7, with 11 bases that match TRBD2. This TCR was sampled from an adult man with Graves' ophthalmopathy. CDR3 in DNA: TGTGCCAGCAGCCCTAGCGGGGGGTTCTACGAGCAGTACTTC. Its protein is CASSPSGGFYEQYF.